One sample yielded the 26 T cell receptor beta chains listed below, sequenced in a study of somatic mutations in cytotoxic T cells in rheumatoid arthritis. Profiling relied on immunoSEQ multiplex PCR, and the TCRdb table lists in-frame clones only, not all of them. The repertoire consists of about 14,000 clones, with 60% to 80% occurring once and the leading ten covering approximately 16%. Sample: CD8+ T cells sorted from blood. Receptor source: an adult with rheumatoid arthritis.

The chain links TRBV29-1 to TRBJ1-1; D unresolved. CDR1 is SQVTM and CDR2 is ANQGSEA in the germline V gene. This CDR3 spans 12 amino acids. Deletions cut 6 bases from V and 4 bases from J, with 12 bases between. CDR3 sequence: CSVVPEGTEAFF. CDR3 nucleotides: TGCAGCGTGGTTCCGGAGGGCACTGAAGCTTTCTTT.

This chain joins TRBV19 and TRBJ2-7; 10 positions agree with TRBD1. V was clipped by 6 bases and J by 2 bases; unmatched bases: 4. The CDR3 is 14 amino acids. Germline assignment: CDR1 LNHDA and CDR2 SQIVND (reference sequence). CDR3 in DNA: TGTGCCAGTAGCCCCGGGACAGGGGCCTACGAGCAGTACTTC. Its protein is CASSPGTGAYEQYF.

The V gene is TRBV5-1, the J gene TRBJ2-7; D gene unclear. The germline CDR1 and CDR2 sequences are SGHRS and YFSETQ. V dropped 0 bases and J dropped 6 bases, with 4 bases sitting between them. CDR3 length: 11 amino acids. CDR3 nucleotides: TGCGCCAGCAGCTTGGGTCCCGAGCAGTACTTC. This sequence encodes CASSLGPEQYF.

In this sample, this clone turned up a few times. The chain combines TRBV10-2 with TRBJ2-7; tentatively, D is TRBD1 (6 bases). Germline CDR1 is WSHSY and CDR2 is SAAADI. Deletions cut 4 bases from V and 5 bases from J, with 15 bases between. The CDR3 covers 14 residues. The CDR3 region is CASSVSQGGDEQYV. The CDR3 nucleotides read TGCGCCAGCAGTGTTTCACAGGGCGGCGACGAGCAGTACGTC.

The rearrangement links TRBV7-9 to TRBJ2-2; 8 positions agree with TRBD2. CDR1 is SEHNR and CDR2 is FQNEAQ in the germline V gene (reference sequence). The CDR3 spans 15 residues. J was trimmed by 4 bases and V by 1 base; bases with no gene match: 2. The CDR3 region has the DNA TGTGCCAGCAGCTTAGTGAGCGGGGGCACCGGGGAGCTGTTTTTT. It translates to CASSLVSGGTGELFF.

This sequence joins TRBV6-5 and TRBJ2-2; the match to TRBD1 covers 9 bases. The length of the CDR3 is 16 residues. V trimming: 2 bases; J trimming: 1 base; junction bases outside the gene matches: 2. Germline CDR1 MNHEY, CDR2 SVGAGI. CDR3 bases: TGTGCCAGCAGTTACCTGGGACAGGGGAACACCGGGGAGCTGTTTTTT. Its protein is CASSYLGQGNTGELFF.

The gene calls are TRBV27 and TRBJ2-1, with a weak D call TRBD2 (7 bases). CDR3 length: 14 amino acids. CDR1 is MNHEY and CDR2 is SMNVEV in the germline V gene (reference sequence). Trimming left V 3 bases short and J 2 bases short, with 8 bases between. As DNA, the CDR3 is TGTGCCAGCAGTTTCGGGGGGCCCTACAATGAGCAGTTCTTC. Protein sequence: CASSFGGPYNEQFF.

The chain carries TRBV2 and TRBJ2-5; 13 nucleotides match TRBD2. The CDR3 sequence is 15 residues long. Germline V gene lookup returns CDR1 SNHLY and CDR2 FYNNEI. The V gene end was trimmed by 5 bases and the J gene end by 5 bases; junction bases not matched to a gene: 5. The CDR3 nucleotides are TGTGCCAGCAGTCAGGGGACTAGCGGGGTTGAGACCCAGTACTTC. Its translation is CASSQGTSGVETQYF.

V usage is TRBV9 and J usage is TRBJ2-5, with D perhaps matching TRBD1 or TRBD2 (6 bases each). V lost 3 bases, J lost 4 bases, and 13 bases lay in between. The CDR3 is 14 amino acids. Germline CDR1 reads SGDLS; CDR2 reads YYNGEE. CDR3 coding DNA: TGTGCCAGCAGCGGGAGGGGGTTACGAGAGACCCAGTACTTC. Translating gives CASSGRGLRETQYF. The variable domain in full, completed from reference TRBV9 and TRBJ2-5, reads DSGVTQTPKHLITATGQRVTLRCSPRSGDLSVYWYQQSLDQGLQFLIQYYNGEERAKGNILERFSAQQFPDLHSELNLSSLELGDSALYFCASSGRGLRETQYFGPGTRLLVL.

This clone has a single count. The chain recombines TRBV27 with TRBJ2-1; 8 bases line up with TRBD2. The CDR3 spans 15 residues. CDR1 is MNHEY, CDR2 SMNVEV, per germline (reference sequence). Unmatched junction bases numbered 9, after V lost 2 bases and J lost 9 bases. CDR3 in DNA: TGTGCCAGCAGTTTAAGTAGCGGGGTCCCTTCTGAGCAGTTCTTC. The encoded protein is CASSLSSGVPSEQFF.

This clone has just a few counts. The genes are TRBV5-4 and TRBJ1-1; D uncertain. Germline V gives CDR1 SGHNT, CDR2 YYREEE (reference sequence). Trimming pared 0 bases from V and 1 base from J, leaving 7 bases between. This CDR3 region has 14 residues. The CDR3 here is CASSLDGPNTEAFF. The CDR3 region has the DNA TGTGCCAGCAGCTTGGATGGGCCGAACACTGAAGCTTTCTTT. The whole variable domain, remainder taken from reference TRBV5-4 and TRBJ1-1, is ETGVTQSPTHLIKTRGQQVTLRCSSQSGHNTVSWYQQALGQGPQFIFQYYREEENGRGNFPPRFSGLQFPNYSSELNVNALELDDSALYLCASSLDGPNTEAFFGQGTRLTVV.

The rearrangement joins TRBV5-1 to TRBJ1-1; D might be TRBD1 (5 bases). The V gene lost 3 bases and the J gene lost 1 base, with 10 bases spanning the gap. The CDR3 runs to 14 residues. Germline V gene lookup returns CDR1 SGHRS and CDR2 YFSETQ. CDR3 residues: CASSSGSWNTEAFF. CDR3 DNA sequence: TGCGCCAGCAGCTCAGGGAGTTGGAACACTGAAGCTTTCTTT.

This chain links TRBV6-1 with TRBJ1-5; perhaps TRBD1 as D (5 bases). This CDR3 is 14 amino acids long. The V and J ends lost 5 bases and 7 bases respectively, with 15 bases between them. From germline, CDR1 is MNHNS and CDR2 SASEGT. The CDR3 DNA is TGTGCCAGCAGTTGGGACGGGGGGAACCAGCCCCAGCATTTT. It is translated as CASSWDGGNQPQHF.

This rearrangement joins TRBV12-5 to TRBJ1-1; a weak D match, TRBD1 (5 bases). Trimming took 0 bases from V and 5 from J, leaving 13 bases between them. Germline values: CDR1 LGHNT, CDR2 FRNRAP. The CDR3 is made up of 15 amino acids. In DNA, the CDR3 is TGTGCTAGTGGTTTGGTACCCAAGGGGTGGACTGAAGCTTTCTTT. It translates to CASGLVPKGWTEAFF.

The V gene is TRBV6-5, the J gene TRBJ2-2; TRBD1 is a possible D gene (8 bases). This CDR3 is 15 amino acids long. Trimming took 7 bases from V and 3 from J, leaving 15 bases between them. The germline V gene encodes CDR1 MNHEY and CDR2 SVGAGI. In nucleotides, the CDR3 is TGTGCCAGCAACACAGGGGGGGTCTACACCGGGGAGCTGTTTTTT. This translates into CASNTGGVYTGELFF.

J is TRBJ1-1 and V is TRBV7-2; D is unclear. In germline, CDR1 is SGHTA, CDR2 FQGNSA. The germline V and J ends were trimmed by 5 bases and 7 bases, with 8 bases remaining between them. CDR3 length equals 11 residues. This CDR3 is CASSPGIEAFF. As DNA, the CDR3 is TGTGCCAGCAGCCCCGGGATTGAAGCTTTCTTT.

V and J are TRBV27 and TRBJ1-6; D is perhaps TRBD1 (6 bases). V shed 8 bases and J shed 6 bases, with 17 bases lying between them. This CDR3 is 15 amino acids long. Germline V CDR1 and CDR2: MNHEY, SMNVEV (reference sequence). The CDR3 is CASSSPGDGNSPLHF. The CDR3 coding sequence is TGTGCCAGCTCGTCCCCAGGGGATGGTAATTCACCCCTCCACTTT.

The rearrangement links TRBV2 to TRBJ2-5; D is possibly TRBD1 (6 bases). Germline-derived CDR1 and CDR2 are SNHLY and FYNNEI. The V end lost 7 bases, the J end lost 1 base, and 13 bases lay between the germline ends. There are 14 residues in the CDR3. The CDR3: CASTTPDSQETQYF. The CDR3 coding sequence is TGTGCCAGCACCACCCCGGACAGCCAAGAGACCCAGTACTTC. The full variable domain, in which reference TRBV2 and TRBJ2-5 provide the parts outside the CDR3, is EPEVTQTPSHQVTQMGQEVILRCVPISNHLYFYWYRQILGQKVEFLVSFYNNEISEKSEIFDDQFSVERPDGSNFTLKIRSTKLEDSAMYFCASTTPDSQETQYFGPGTRLLVL.

The gene calls are TRBV5-1 and TRBJ2-3; D remains unclear. This CDR3 is built from 13 residues. Germline CDR1 is SGHRS and CDR2 is YFSETQ. The germline V and J ends were trimmed by 3 bases and 6 bases, with 11 bases remaining between them. The CDR3 here is CASSYDDADTQYF. CDR3 sequence (DNA): TGCGCCAGCAGCTATGATGACGCCGATACGCAGTATTTT.

J is TRBJ2-2 and V is TRBV2; D not resolved. From germline, CDR1 is SNHLY and CDR2 FYNNEI. The germline V and J ends were trimmed by 1 base and 7 bases, with 10 bases remaining between them. The CDR3 spans 14 residues. CDR3 protein: CASSEDDESGELFF. CDR3 coding DNA: TGTGCCAGCAGTGAAGATGATGAGAGCGGGGAGCTGTTTTTT.

The chain recombines TRBV5-6 with TRBJ1-3; D call uncertain. Germline V gene lookup returns CDR1 SGHDT and CDR2 YYEEEE. This CDR3 is 16 amino acids long. Trimming took off 2 bases at V and 0 bases at J, with 12 bases between the two ends. CDR3 loop: CASSFFGPNSGNTIYF. In nucleotides, the CDR3 is TGTGCCAGCAGCTTTTTTGGACCCAACTCTGGAAACACCATATATTTT.

The V and J genes are TRBV18 and TRBJ1-2; 10 bases map to TRBD1. The CDR3 spans 14 residues. Losses at the gene ends were 6 bases for V and 6 bases for J; bases not matched to a gene: 7. Germline V gene sequence: CDR1 KGHSH, CDR2 LQKENI. CDR3 DNA sequence: TGTGCCAGCTCCACCCCAGGACAGGGGGATGGCTACACCTTC. Its protein product is CASSTPGQGDGYTF.

The chain links TRBV7-9 to TRBJ2-3, with D perhaps assigned TRBD1 or TRBD2 (6 bases each). The CDR3 runs to 18 residues. Trimming stripped 7 bases from V and 0 bases from J, with 23 bases between. CDR1 is SEHNR, CDR2 FQNEAQ, per germline (reference sequence). CDR3 sequence reads: CASTTGGGLAKSTDTQYF. In DNA form, the CDR3 reads TGTGCCAGCACCACCGGGGGCGGGTTAGCGAAGAGCACAGATACGCAGTATTTT.

The chain has TRBV7-9 and TRBJ2-7; maybe TRBD2 (5 bases). With 3 bases removed from V and 2 bases from J, the gap between germline ends came to 17 bases. The CDR3 sequence is 16 residues long. CDR1 is SEHNR and CDR2 is FQNEAQ in the germline V gene (reference sequence). The CDR3 here is CASSLISRGRPYEQYF. CDR3 sequence (DNA): TGTGCCAGCAGCTTGATCAGCAGAGGGCGGCCCTACGAGCAGTACTTC.

This clone was observed a few times. This chain uses TRBV4-1 with TRBJ2-5, with D possibly called TRBD1 or TRBD2 (5 bases each). V was pared by 0 bases and J by 5 bases, with 13 bases between. The CDR3 spans 15 residues. CDR1 and CDR2 from the germline V gene are MGHRA and YSYEKL. The CDR3 DNA reads TGCGCCAGCAGCCAAGATCGGGGCGGCATCGAGACCCAGTACTTC. It yields the protein CASSQDRGGIETQYF.

This chain connects TRBV5-6 to TRBJ2-7; 8 bases line up with TRBD1. V gave up 0 bases and J gave up 6 bases; unmatched junction bases: 2. This CDR3 region has 13 residues. Germline V gene data show CDR1 as SGHDT and CDR2 as YYEEEE. The DNA for the CDR3 is TGTGCCAGCAGCTTGGGTACAGGGGGCGAGCAGTACTTC. Protein: CASSLGTGGEQYF.